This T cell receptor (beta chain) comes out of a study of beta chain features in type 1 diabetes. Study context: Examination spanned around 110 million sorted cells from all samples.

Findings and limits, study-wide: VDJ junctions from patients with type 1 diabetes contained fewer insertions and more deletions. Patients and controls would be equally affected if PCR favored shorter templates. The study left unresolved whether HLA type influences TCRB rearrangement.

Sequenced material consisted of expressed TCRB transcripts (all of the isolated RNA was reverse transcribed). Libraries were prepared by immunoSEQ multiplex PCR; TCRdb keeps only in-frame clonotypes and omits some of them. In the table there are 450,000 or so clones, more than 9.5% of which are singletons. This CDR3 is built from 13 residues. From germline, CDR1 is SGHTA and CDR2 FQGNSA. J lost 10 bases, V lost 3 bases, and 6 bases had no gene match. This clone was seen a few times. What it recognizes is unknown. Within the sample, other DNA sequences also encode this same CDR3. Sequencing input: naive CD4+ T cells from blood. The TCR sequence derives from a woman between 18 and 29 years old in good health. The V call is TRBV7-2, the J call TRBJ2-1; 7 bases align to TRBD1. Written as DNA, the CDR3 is TGTGCCAGCAGCTTCGACAGGGTAGGAGAGCAGTTCTTC. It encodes CASSFDRVGEQFF.